The next 20 T cell receptor beta chains were all read from a single sample in a study of blood T cell repertoires in COVID-19. Sequenced by immunoSEQ multiplex PCR; TCRdb stores in-frame clones only, minus some. Altogether tens of thousands of clones are present, 70% to 90% being singletons, with the ten largest covering 25% to 35%. The sample taken for sequencing was peripheral blood. The source of these receptors is a man aged 50-59 years with active or convalescent COVID-19.

V gene TRBV6-5 combines with J gene TRBJ2-4; unclear D gene. Deletions cut 4 bases from V and 9 bases from J, with 22 bases between. CDR3 length: 16 amino acids. Germline values: CDR1 MNHEY, CDR2 SVGAGI. CDR3 protein: CASSSGRLESLSIQYF. CDR3 nucleotides: TGTGCCAGCAGTTCTGGAAGGTTGGAGAGCCTGAGCATTCAGTACTTC.

The chain joins TRBV30 to TRBJ1-3; no reliable D call. Trimming stripped 5 bases from V and 0 bases from J, with 8 bases between. This CDR3 is 13 amino acids long. Germline V gene data show CDR1 as GTSNPN and CDR2 as SVGIG (reference sequence). CDR3: CAWLTSSGNTIYF. The DNA of the CDR3 is TGTGCCTGGCTCACAAGCTCTGGAAACACCATATATTTT.

This clone occurred a few times. The chain recombines TRBV27 with TRBJ2-7, with 9 bases that match TRBD1. Germline values: CDR1 MNHEY, CDR2 SMNVEV (reference sequence). The trim removed 8 bases at V and 1 base at J, leaving 15 bases unmatched. The CDR3 runs 17 residues. The CDR3 is CASRELKGGTGSYEQYF. Here the CDR3 DNA reads TGTGCCAGCCGAGAACTTAAGGGAGGGACAGGGTCCTACGAGCAGTACTTC.

V gene TRBV7-8 combines with J gene TRBJ2-3; D gene unclear. Per germline, CDR1 SGHVS and CDR2 FQNEAQ. V lost 5 bases and J lost 5, with 14 bases in between. The CDR3 sequence is 14 residues long. The chain's CDR3 is CASSDYTGGDTQYF. The DNA for the CDR3 is TGTGCCAGCAGCGATTACACGGGTGGAGATACGCAGTATTTT.

The chain recombines TRBV11-2 with TRBJ1-3; tentative D call: TRBD1 (6 bases). Trimming cost V 6 bases and J 2 bases, with 14 bases left between them. Looked up from germline, CDR1 is SGHAT and CDR2 is FQNNGV. The CDR3 runs 15 residues. The CDR3 DNA reads TGTGCCAGCAGTCAATCCGGGACACCTGGAAACACCATATATTTT. Amino acid sequence: CASSQSGTPGNTIYF.

The gene calls are TRBV19 and TRBJ2-1; 13 positions agree with TRBD2. CDR3 length: 15 amino acids. In germline, CDR1 is LNHDA, CDR2 SQIVND (reference sequence). Trimming cost V 5 bases and J 9 bases; bases outside gene matches: 7. CDR3 nucleotide sequence: TGTGCCAGTAGTTCTCGGGGACTAGCGGGGTTTGAGCAGTTCTTC. The encoded protein is CASSSRGLAGFEQFF.

This clone was detected a few times. J is TRBJ2-5 and V is TRBV5-1; D remains unclear. This CDR3 has 14 residues. Germline lookup yields CDR1 SGHRS and CDR2 YFSETQ. V was clipped by 4 bases and J by 1 base, with 11 bases between them. CDR3 protein: CASSPQTGQETQYF. The DNA of the CDR3 is TGCGCCAGCAGCCCCCAGACTGGCCAAGAGACCCAGTACTTC.

The rearrangement links TRBV9 to TRBJ1-6; perhaps TRBD1 as D (5 bases). The CDR3 runs to 15 residues. With 0 bases removed from V and 6 bases from J, the gap between germline ends came to 10 bases. Germline CDR1 and CDR2: SGDLS and YYNGEE. CDR3 DNA: TGTGCCAGCAGCGTAGGTCTTCAGGGTAATTCACCCCTCCACTTT. It specifies CASSVGLQGNSPLHF.

V and J are TRBV27 and TRBJ2-1; 7 bases map to TRBD2. Germline trimming cut 5 bases from V and 6 bases from J; bases unmatched to any gene: 7. The length of the CDR3 is 14 residues. Germline values: CDR1 MNHEY, CDR2 SMNVEV (reference sequence). CDR3 amino acids: CASSHQGGGNEQFF. As DNA, the CDR3 is TGTGCCAGCAGTCACCAGGGCGGGGGCAATGAGCAGTTCTTC.

A single count supports this clone. The genes are TRBV2 and TRBJ2-5; 7 bases are shared with TRBD1. J lost 4 bases, V lost 4 bases, and 3 bases had no gene match. Germline CDR1 reads SNHLY; CDR2 reads FYNNEI. CDR3 size: 13 residues. The CDR3 loop reads CASSGRGRETQYF. CDR3 sequence (DNA): TGTGCCAGCAGTGGAAGGGGGCGAGAGACCCAGTACTTC.

CDR3 amino acids: CASSGSRGEAGGRYNEQFF. CDR3 coding DNA: TGTGCCAGCAGCGGAAGTCGGGGTGAAGCGGGGGGGCGATACAATGAGCAGTTCTTC. J is TRBJ2-1 and V is TRBV9, with 10 bases lining up with TRBD2. Trimming cost V 3 bases and J 4 bases; bases outside gene matches: 16. The CDR3 totals 19 residues. CDR1 SGDLS and CDR2 YYNGEE come from the germline V gene.

The V and J genes are TRBV30 and TRBJ2-2, with 8 bases matching TRBD1. V lost 2 bases, J lost 2 bases, and 7 bases stayed unmatched. The CDR3 extends over 16 amino acids. Germline lookup yields CDR1 GTSNPN and CDR2 SVGIG (reference sequence). This CDR3 is CAWSFRTGSNTGELFF. The CDR3 DNA follows: TGTGCCTGGAGTTTCCGGACAGGGAGTAACACCGGGGAGCTGTTTTTT.

The genes are TRBV24-1 and TRBJ1-1; weak D call: TRBD1 (5 bases). The germline V gene has CDR1 KGHDR and CDR2 SFDVKD. The CDR3 contains 13 residues. V was pared by 3 bases and J by 6 bases, with 10 bases between. The CDR3 DNA sequence: TGTGCCACCAGTGATGGGGGGTTCGCTGAAGCTTTCTTT. Protein: CATSDGGFAEAFF.

The rearrangement uses TRBV21-1 and TRBJ2-2; TRBD2 is the table's D call, not checked against the DNA. TRBV21-1 is recorded as a pseudogene. The CDR3 runs 17 residues. The CDR3 DNA reads as TGTGCCAGCAGCACAAAGACTAGCGGGAGAGCGGGCGGGGAGCTGTTTTTT. Its translation: CASSTKTSGRAGGELFF.

V gene TRBV6-5 combines with J gene TRBJ1-5; D is ambiguous. V was trimmed by 6 bases and J by 11 bases, leaving 17 bases between them. Germline lookup yields CDR1 MNHEY and CDR2 SVGAGI. CDR3 length: 13 residues. Here the CDR3 DNA reads TGTGCCAGCAGATCCGGCCAACAGCTGGCCCAGCATTTT. It codes for CASRSGQQLAQHF.

This sequence joins TRBV24-1 and TRBJ2-3; 7 bases are a match to TRBD2. Losses at the gene ends were 9 bases for V and 2 bases for J; bases not matched to a gene: 7. The CDR3 is 14 residues long. Looked up from germline, CDR1 is KGHDR and CDR2 is SFDVKD. DNA for the CDR3: TGTGCCACCGCGGGGGTAGTTGCCACAGATACGCAGTATTTT. Protein: CATAGVVATDTQYF.

The chain carries TRBV6-2 or TRBV6-3 and TRBJ2-7; 8 bases map to TRBD1. The V segment lost 6 bases and the J segment 1 base; nucleotides outside the gene matches: 5. The CDR3 loop spans 14 amino acids. Germline CDR1 reads MNHEY; CDR2 reads SVGEGT. The CDR3 region is CASSSGDRSYEQYF. For the CDR3, the DNA is TGTGCCAGCAGCTCCGGGGACAGGTCCTACGAGCAGTACTTC.

This clone was recorded a few times. V and J are TRBV5-8 and TRBJ1-1; 9 bases agree with TRBD1. The germline CDR1 and CDR2 sequences are SGHTS and YDEGEE. The CDR3 extends over 16 amino acids. Trimming removed 1 base from V and 3 bases from J; junction bases left unmatched: 7. CDR3 protein: CASSLSFGTGHTEAFF. In nucleotides, the CDR3 is TGTGCCAGCAGCTTGAGTTTTGGGACAGGGCACACTGAAGCTTTCTTT.

This clone came up once. DNA of the CDR3: TGTGCCAGCAGTAAATACAGGGGGCGGAATGAAAAACTGTTTTTT. It specifies CASSKYRGRNEKLFF. The chain combines TRBV27 with TRBJ1-4; 9 bases match TRBD1. Germline V gene sequence: CDR1 MNHEY, CDR2 SMNVEV (reference sequence). The J segment lost 5 bases and the V segment lost 5 bases, leaving 6 bases of the junction unmatched. The CDR3 runs to 15 residues. The complete variable domain, with remaining parts taken from reference TRBV27 and TRBJ1-4, reads EAQVTQNPRYLITVTGKKLTVTCSQNMNHEYMSWYRQDPGLGLRQIYYSMNVEVTDKGDVPEGYKVSRKEKRNFPLILESPSPNQTSLYFCASSKYRGRNEKLFFGSGTQLSVL.

The chain employs TRBV10-3 and TRBJ2-1; the match to TRBD2 covers 14 bases. Germline V gene sequence: CDR1 ENHRY, CDR2 SYGVKD. V shed 6 bases and J 1 base; nucleotides not matched to a gene: 20. The CDR3 length is 22 residues. The CDR3 protein is CAIRGGTKDGTSGRRSYNEQFF. CDR3 DNA: TGTGCCATCAGGGGTGGTACTAAAGACGGGACTAGCGGGAGACGGTCCTACAATGAGCAGTTCTTC.